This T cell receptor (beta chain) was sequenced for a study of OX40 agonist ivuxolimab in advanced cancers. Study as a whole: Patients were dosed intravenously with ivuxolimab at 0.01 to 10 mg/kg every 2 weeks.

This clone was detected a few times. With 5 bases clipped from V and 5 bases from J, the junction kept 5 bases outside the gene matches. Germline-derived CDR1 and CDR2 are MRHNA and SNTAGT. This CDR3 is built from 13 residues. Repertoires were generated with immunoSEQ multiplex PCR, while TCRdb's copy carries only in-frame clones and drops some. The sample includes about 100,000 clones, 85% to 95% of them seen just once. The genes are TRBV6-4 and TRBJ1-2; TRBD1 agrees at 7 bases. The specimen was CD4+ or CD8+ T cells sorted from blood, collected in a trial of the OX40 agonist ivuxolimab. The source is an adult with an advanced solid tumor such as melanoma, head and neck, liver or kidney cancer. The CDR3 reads CASSKGQQYGYTF. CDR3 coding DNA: TGTGCCAGCAGTAAGGGACAGCAATATGGCTACACCTTC.